These 20 T cell receptor beta chains were all obtained from the same sample, sequenced in a study of cytomegalovirus exposure and HLA in healthy donors. PCR employed 60 Vbeta and 13 Jbeta primers. Produced via immunoSEQ multiplex PCR; TCRdb's table is partial and in-frame only. This table has approximately 160,000 clones, approximately 80% appearing once. The sample consisted of PBMCs. The receptors derive from a woman between 50 and 59 years old in good health and CMV-seropositive.

V is TRBV30 and J is TRBJ1-1; no clear D gene. The length of the CDR3 is 15 residues. V gave up 0 bases and J gave up 10 bases, with 21 bases separating them. Germline CDR1 GTSNPN, CDR2 SVGIG (reference sequence). The CDR3 sequence: CAWSVSRIYPEGAFF. CDR3 DNA sequence: TGTGCCTGGAGTGTATCTCGCATCTACCCGGAGGGAGCTTTCTTT.

The chain combines TRBV11-2 with TRBJ1-1; possibly TRBD1 for D (6 bases). Trimming pared 1 base from V and 5 bases from J, leaving 17 bases between. Germline V CDR1 and CDR2: SGHAT, FQNNGV. This CDR3 has 16 residues. CDR3 residues: CASSLVRGAVQTEAFF. Written as DNA, the CDR3 is TGTGCCAGCAGCTTAGTTCGGGGGGCCGTACAGACTGAAGCTTTCTTT.

The DNA of the CDR3 is TGTGCCAGCAGCCGTAGCGGAGCTAGCACAGATACGCAGTATTTT. It codes for CASSRSGASTDTQYF. The chain has TRBV11-2 and TRBJ2-3; D is possibly TRBD2 (6 bases). The CDR3 is 15 residues long. Germline V gene data show CDR1 as SGHAT and CDR2 as FQNNGV. The V gene lost 5 bases and the J gene lost 0 bases, with 12 bases spanning the gap.

The V and J genes are TRBV5-1 and TRBJ2-7, with 8 bases lining up with TRBD1. With V trimmed by 7 bases and J by 1 base, 7 bases remained unmatched. The CDR3 totals 14 residues. Germline V gives CDR1 SGHRS, CDR2 YFSETQ. The CDR3 is CASRITGGSYEQYF. CDR3 bases: TGCGCCAGCCGGATTACAGGGGGGTCCTACGAGCAGTACTTC.

Comment on this clone: Sequence at one end of the junction differs from germline and may be a read error. The chain is built from TRBV7-9 and TRBJ1-2; TRBD1 is a possible D gene (5 bases). Germline values: CDR1 SEHNR, CDR2 FQNEAQ (reference sequence). The CDR3 loop spans 12 amino acids. The CDR3, as DNA: TGTTCCAGCAGCTCGGGCAGGGCTGGCTACACCTTC. Translated, it gives CSSSSGRAGYTF.

This clone was counted between two and nine times. The genes are TRBV6-5 and TRBJ2-7; D might be TRBD2 (6 bases). The CDR3 is 14 amino acids. V was trimmed by 2 bases and J by 0 bases, leaving 8 bases between them. Germline V gene lookup returns CDR1 MNHEY and CDR2 SVGAGI. The DNA of the CDR3 is TGTGCCAGCAGTTACGGGCGGGGCTCCTACGAGCAGTACTTC. It translates to CASSYGRGSYEQYF.

The CDR3 DNA follows: TGCGCCAGCAGCCCACCGACTAGCGGGAGGGTCTACAATGAGCAGTTCTTC. Translation gives CASSPPTSGRVYNEQFF. The chain has TRBV5-1 and TRBJ2-1; 14 bases are shared with TRBD2. The CDR3 covers 17 residues. The junction had 6 bases not matched to a gene; V was cut back by 4 bases and J by 3 bases. Germline V gene lookup returns CDR1 SGHRS and CDR2 YFSETQ.

This clone appeared a few times. The V gene is TRBV2, the J gene TRBJ1-6; 7 bases map to TRBD1. Losses at the gene ends were 8 bases for V and 6 bases for J; bases not matched to a gene: 7. CDR3 size: 14 residues. Germline values: CDR1 SNHLY, CDR2 FYNNEI. In nucleotides, the CDR3 is TGTGCCAGCTCCGGGACAGACACTAATTCACCCCTCCACTTT. Translation gives CASSGTDTNSPLHF.

The chain links TRBV4-3 to TRBJ2-3, with TRBD2 identical over 8 bases. The V gene's germline CDR1 is LGHNA and CDR2 YSLEER. The CDR3 runs 18 residues. V dropped 1 base and J dropped 2; count of bases not matched to a gene: 11. The CDR3 DNA follows: TGCGCCAGCAGCCAAGTGGATGGCGCGGGGGGCTACACAGATACGCAGTATTTT. Its protein is CASSQVDGAGGYTDTQYF.

The V call is TRBV5-1, the J call TRBJ2-3; 14 positions agree with TRBD2. Looked up from germline, CDR1 is SGHRS and CDR2 is YFSETQ. CDR3 length: 17 amino acids. J gave up 0 bases and V 4 bases, and 4 bases lay outside the gene matches. The CDR3, as DNA: TGCGCCAGCAGCCCGGGGACTAGCGGGGGAAGCACAGATACGCAGTATTTT. Its protein is CASSPGTSGGSTDTQYF.

The chain has TRBV4-3 and TRBJ1-4, with D perhaps matching TRBD1 (6 bases). With 0 bases removed from V and 6 bases from J, the gap between germline ends came to 11 bases. This CDR3 has 15 residues. Germline CDR1 reads LGHNA; CDR2 reads YSLEER. The CDR3 DNA reads TGCGCCAGCAGCCAAGACACAGGGAGGGATGAAAAACTGTTTTTT. Its protein is CASSQDTGRDEKLFF.

The chain joins TRBV2 to TRBJ2-3, with 10 nucleotides matching TRBD1. This CDR3 has 15 amino acids. From germline, CDR1 is SNHLY and CDR2 FYNNEI. After removal of 11 bases from V and 2 bases from J, the junction contained 10 bases not matched to a gene. The DNA for the CDR3 is TGTGCCGGTCTGCCGGGACAGGGGATCACAGATACGCAGTATTTT. This codes for CAGLPGQGITDTQYF.

The chain is built from TRBV2 and TRBJ2-1; D gene unclear. Germline V gene lookup returns CDR1 SNHLY and CDR2 FYNNEI. The V and J ends lost 1 base and 4 bases respectively, with 5 bases between them. This CDR3 has 13 residues. CDR3 in DNA: TGTGCCAGCAGTGAAGTCTTATACAATGAGCAGTTCTTC. It translates to CASSEVLYNEQFF.

This chain links TRBV6-1 with TRBJ1-1; 8 bases fit TRBD1. This CDR3 comprises 14 residues. The V segment lost 3 bases and the J segment 4 bases; nucleotides outside the gene matches: 4. Germline CDR1 reads MNHNS; CDR2 reads SASEGT. The CDR3 bases are TGTGCCAGCAGTGATCAGGGGGCGGTCACTGAAGCTTTCTTT. Encoded protein: CASSDQGAVTEAFF.

The chain combines TRBV7-9 with TRBJ1-5; D is unresolved. CDR3 length: 13 amino acids. Between the trimmed V and J ends, which lost 5 bases and 4 bases, there was a span of 9 bases. CDR1 and CDR2 (germline): SEHNR, FQNEAQ (reference sequence). DNA for the CDR3: TGTGCCAGCAGCACCGGAGGGAATCAGCCCCAGCATTTT. It is translated as CASSTGGNQPQHF.

The chain couples TRBV18 to TRBJ2-5; TRBD2 is a possible D gene (6 bases). CDR1 and CDR2 (germline): KGHSH, LQKENI. Trimming removed 3 bases from V and 5 bases from J, with 10 bases in between. The CDR3 runs 13 residues. CDR3 sequence: CASSPSSGETQYF. In nucleotides, the CDR3 is TGTGCCAGCTCACCGTCCAGCGGGGAGACCCAGTACTTC.

V is TRBV2 and J is TRBJ2-5; 8 nucleotides align to TRBD1. The J call is uncertain, as TRBJ2-7 better fits the DNA end. Looked up from germline, CDR1 is SNHLY and CDR2 is FYNNEI. The length of the CDR3 is 13 residues. The CDR3 loop is CATGQGRDYEQYF. CDR3 DNA: TGTGCCACAGGACAGGGAAGGGACTACGAGCAGTACTTC.

This chain links TRBV6-4 with TRBJ2-1, with 7 bases identical to TRBD2. The CDR3 is made up of 15 amino acids. V dropped 6 bases and J dropped 6; count of bases not matched to a gene: 11. Germline CDR1 is MRHNA and CDR2 is SNTAGT. The CDR3 sequence is CASSPRAGVANEQFF. Written as DNA, the CDR3 is TGTGCCAGCAGCCCGAGGGCGGGGGTGGCCAATGAGCAGTTCTTC.

The gene calls are TRBV4-3 and TRBJ1-1; 7 bases agree with TRBD1. Per the germline V gene, CDR1 is LGHNA and CDR2 is YSLEER. V lost 4 bases to trimming and J lost 4 bases; unmatched junction nucleotides: 6. The CDR3 is made up of 14 amino acids. The CDR3 DNA sequence: TGCGCCAGCAGCCTAACGACAGGGAGCACTGAAGCTTTCTTT. Its protein product is CASSLTTGSTEAFF.

This chain links TRBV7-9 with TRBJ2-5, with 9 bases matching TRBD2. The germline gives CDR1 SEHNR, CDR2 FQNEAQ (reference sequence). The CDR3 spans 17 residues. Unmatched junction bases numbered 13, after V lost 4 bases and J lost 4 bases. CDR3 DNA: TGTGCCAGCAGCTCTACAGGGAGCGGGAGGAAGGGAGAGACCCAGTACTTC. Translating it yields CASSSTGSGRKGETQYF.